The count of the clone carrying this TCR beta chain is one. Its specificity is unknown. The length of the CDR3 is 15 residues. CDR1 MGHRA and CDR2 YSYEKL come from the germline V gene. Trimming stripped 1 base from V and 7 bases from J, with 14 bases between. Full-length variable regions came from constant-region reverse primers plus semi-nested Nested Universal Primer A PCR. TCRdb re-called the 5' RACE reads with MiXCR, one entry per CDR3 protein. The table includes a few thousand distinct CDR3 sequences, approximately 72% detected once. Whole-study results and caveats: The TCR gene usage of tumor memory CD4+ T cells clustered together with blood and lymph node memory CD4+ cells and with lymph node naive CD4+ cells. The larger-cohort validation was restricted to a single TCR beta V-J rearrangement rather than whole repertoires. Tumor Tregs overlapped most with tumor, then blood, naive CD4+ cells.

Treg sorting used a CD4+CD25+CD127-/low gate. This sequence was found in a female donor with breast cancer. The chain carries TRBV4-1 and TRBJ1-5; maybe TRBD1 (5 bases). The sample consisted of Tregs sorted from blood. The CDR3 DNA is TGCGCCAGCAGCCAAGTTCCCCAGGCAGGGCAGCCCCAGCATTTT. Protein sequence: CASSQVPQAGQPQHF.